This T cell receptor beta chain originates from a study of shared clonotypes between healthy human individuals. Study-level results: Donors were few, which limited the genetic and exposure-history diversity represented. With several donors compared, around 5% of naive CD4 clonotypes were shared.

In the case of this clone: The antigen is unknown.

V was shortened by 0 bases and J by 10 bases, with 16 bases between the two germline ends. From germline, CDR1 is MNHNY and CDR2 SVGAGI (reference sequence). There are 15 residues in the CDR3. Researchers partitioned CD4+ cells into CD45RA+ naive and CD45RA-negative memory subsets. Per sorted-subset replicate PCR, input was 150 to 250 ng DNA, representing tens of thousands of T cell genomes. Assay: immunoSEQ multiplex PCR; the TCRdb copy retains only in-frame clones and omits some. This table holds around 2,000,000 clones, roughly 94% found once. The rearrangement joins TRBV6-6 to TRBJ2-4; no clear D gene. The sequence came from a man aged 18 to 29 in good health. The sequenced sample consisted of naive CD4+ T cells sorted from blood. Subset noted: CD45RA+ positively selected. The CDR3 here is CASSYSTGHAKIQYF. In nucleotides, the CDR3 is TGTGCCAGCAGTTACTCGACGGGTCATGCCAAAATTCAGTACTTC.